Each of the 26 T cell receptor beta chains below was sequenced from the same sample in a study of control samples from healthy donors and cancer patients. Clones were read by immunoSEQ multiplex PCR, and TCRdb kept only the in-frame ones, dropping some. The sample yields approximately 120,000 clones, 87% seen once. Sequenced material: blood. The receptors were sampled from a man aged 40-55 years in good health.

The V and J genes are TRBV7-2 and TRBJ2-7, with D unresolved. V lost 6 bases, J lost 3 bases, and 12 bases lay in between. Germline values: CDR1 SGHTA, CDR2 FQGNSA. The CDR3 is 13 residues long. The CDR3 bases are TGTGCCAGCAGACAGTCTCCCTTCTACGAGCAGTACTTC. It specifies CASRQSPFYEQYF.

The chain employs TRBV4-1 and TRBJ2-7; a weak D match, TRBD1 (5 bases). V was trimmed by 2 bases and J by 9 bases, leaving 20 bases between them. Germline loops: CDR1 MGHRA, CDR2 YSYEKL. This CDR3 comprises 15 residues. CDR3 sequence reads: CASSQLLSQGQGQYF. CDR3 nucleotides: TGCGCCAGCAGCCAATTACTTTCGCAGGGCCAGGGGCAGTACTTC.

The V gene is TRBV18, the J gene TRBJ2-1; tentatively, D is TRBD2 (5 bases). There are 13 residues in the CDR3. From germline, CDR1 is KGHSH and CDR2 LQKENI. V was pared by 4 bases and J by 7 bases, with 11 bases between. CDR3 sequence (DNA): TGTGCCAGCTCACGGTACGAGGGTAATGAGCAGTTCTTC. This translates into CASSRYEGNEQFF.

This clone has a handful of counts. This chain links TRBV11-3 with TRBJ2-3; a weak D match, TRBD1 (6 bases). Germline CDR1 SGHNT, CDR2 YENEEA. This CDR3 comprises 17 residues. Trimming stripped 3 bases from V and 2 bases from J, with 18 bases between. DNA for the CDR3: TGTGCCAGCAGCTTTCGGACCTCGCAGGGGCACACAGATACGCAGTATTTT. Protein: CASSFRTSQGHTDTQYF.

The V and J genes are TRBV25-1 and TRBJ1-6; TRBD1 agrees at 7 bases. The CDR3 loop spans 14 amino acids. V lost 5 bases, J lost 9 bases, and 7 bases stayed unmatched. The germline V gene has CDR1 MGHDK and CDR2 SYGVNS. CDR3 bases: TGTGCCAGCAGTTGGACAGGAATCGGTTCACCCCTCCACTTT. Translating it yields CASSWTGIGSPLHF.

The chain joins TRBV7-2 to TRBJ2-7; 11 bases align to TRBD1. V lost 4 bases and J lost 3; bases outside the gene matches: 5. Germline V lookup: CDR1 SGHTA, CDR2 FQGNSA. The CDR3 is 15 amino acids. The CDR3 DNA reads TGTGCCAGCAGCTCAGGGACAGGGGGATTCTACGAGCAGTACTTC. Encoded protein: CASSSGTGGFYEQYF.

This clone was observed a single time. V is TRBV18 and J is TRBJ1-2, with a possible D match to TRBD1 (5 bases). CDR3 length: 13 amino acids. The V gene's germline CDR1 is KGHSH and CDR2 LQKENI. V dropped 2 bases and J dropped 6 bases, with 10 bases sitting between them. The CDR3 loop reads CASSPDSFNGYTF. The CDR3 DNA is TGTGCCAGCTCACCAGACAGTTTCAATGGCTACACCTTC. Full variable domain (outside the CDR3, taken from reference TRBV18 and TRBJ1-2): NAGVMQNPRHLVRRRGQEARLRCSPMKGHSHVYWYRQLPEEGLKFMVYLQKENIIDESGMPKERFSAEFPKEGPSILRIQQVVRGDSAAYFCASSPDSFNGYTFGSGTRLTVV.

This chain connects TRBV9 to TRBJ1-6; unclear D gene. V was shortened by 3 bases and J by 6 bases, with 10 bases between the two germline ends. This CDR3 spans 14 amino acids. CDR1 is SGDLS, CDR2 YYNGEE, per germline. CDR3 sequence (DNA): TGTGCCAGCAGCGATAGGGATTTTAATTCACCCCTCCACTTT. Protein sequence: CASSDRDFNSPLHF.

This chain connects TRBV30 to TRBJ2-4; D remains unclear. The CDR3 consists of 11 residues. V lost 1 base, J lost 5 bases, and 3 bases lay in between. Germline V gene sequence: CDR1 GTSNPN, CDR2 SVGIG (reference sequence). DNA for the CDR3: TGTGCCTGGAGTGGTCAAAACATTCAGTACTTC. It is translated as CAWSGQNIQYF.

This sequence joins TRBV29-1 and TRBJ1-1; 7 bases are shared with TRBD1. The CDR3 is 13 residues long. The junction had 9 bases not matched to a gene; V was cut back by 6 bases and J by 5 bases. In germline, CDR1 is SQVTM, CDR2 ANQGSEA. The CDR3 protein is CSVRQGDGTEAFF. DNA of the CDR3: TGCAGCGTCAGGCAGGGGGACGGGACTGAAGCTTTCTTT.

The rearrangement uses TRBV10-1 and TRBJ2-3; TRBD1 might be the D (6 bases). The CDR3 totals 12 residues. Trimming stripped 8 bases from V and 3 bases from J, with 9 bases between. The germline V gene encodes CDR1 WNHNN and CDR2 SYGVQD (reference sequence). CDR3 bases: TGCGCCAGCCAGGGGTCGACAGATACGCAGTATTTT. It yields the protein CASQGSTDTQYF.

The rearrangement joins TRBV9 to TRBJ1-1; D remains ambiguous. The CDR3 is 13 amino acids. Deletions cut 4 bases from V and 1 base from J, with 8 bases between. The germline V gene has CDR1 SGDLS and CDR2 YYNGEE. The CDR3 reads CASSSDWNTEAFF. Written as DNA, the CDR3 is TGTGCCAGCAGCTCCGACTGGAACACTGAAGCTTTCTTT. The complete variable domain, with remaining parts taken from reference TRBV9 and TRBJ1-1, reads DSGVTQTPKHLITATGQRVTLRCSPRSGDLSVYWYQQSLDQGLQFLIQYYNGEERAKGNILERFSAQQFPDLHSELNLSSLELGDSALYFCASSSDWNTEAFFGQGTRLTVV.

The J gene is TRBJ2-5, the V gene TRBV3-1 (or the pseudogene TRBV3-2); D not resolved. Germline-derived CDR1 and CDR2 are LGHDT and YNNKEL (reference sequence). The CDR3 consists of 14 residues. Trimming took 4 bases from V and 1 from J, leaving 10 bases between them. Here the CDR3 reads CASSLFGPQETQYF. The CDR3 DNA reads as TGTGCCAGCAGCCTTTTCGGGCCCCAAGAGACCCAGTACTTC.

The CDR3 loop is CASSLSLGFYNEQFF. The CDR3 DNA reads as TGTGCCAGCAGCTTATCCCTTGGGTTCTACAATGAGCAGTTCTTC. The rearrangement links TRBV7-9 to TRBJ2-1, with no clear D. Germline V gene lookup returns CDR1 SEHNR and CDR2 FQNEAQ (reference sequence). V was clipped by 2 bases and J by 3 bases, with 11 bases between them. The CDR3 contains 15 residues. Complete variable domain (other parts from reference TRBV7-9 and TRBJ2-1): DTGVSQNPRHKITKRGQNVTFRCDPISEHNRLYWYRQTLGQGPEFLTYFQNEAQLEKSRLLSDRFSAERPKGSFSTLEIQRTEQGDSAMYLCASSLSLGFYNEQFFGPGTRLTVL.

Here the CDR3 reads CASSQDQIGRNTEAFF. In nucleotides, the CDR3 is TGTGCCAGCAGCCAAGATCAGATAGGGCGAAACACTGAAGCTTTCTTT. V is TRBV4-2 and J is TRBJ1-1; D gene uncertain. Trimming removed 0 bases from V and 2 bases from J, with 13 bases in between. This CDR3 is 16 amino acids long. The V gene's germline CDR1 is LGHNA and CDR2 YNFKEQ.

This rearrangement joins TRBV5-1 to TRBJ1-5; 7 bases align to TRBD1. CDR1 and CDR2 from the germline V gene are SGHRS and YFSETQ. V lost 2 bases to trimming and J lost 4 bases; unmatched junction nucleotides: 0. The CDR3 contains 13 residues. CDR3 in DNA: TGCGCCAGCAGCTTACAGGGGAATCAGCCCCAGCATTTT. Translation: CASSLQGNQPQHF.

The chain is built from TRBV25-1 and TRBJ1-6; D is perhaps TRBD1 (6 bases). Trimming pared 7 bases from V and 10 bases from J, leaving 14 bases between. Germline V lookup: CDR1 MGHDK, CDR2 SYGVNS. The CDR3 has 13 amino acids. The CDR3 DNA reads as TGTGCCAGCACCCGACAGGAGGGATCACCCCTCCACTTT. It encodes CASTRQEGSPLHF.

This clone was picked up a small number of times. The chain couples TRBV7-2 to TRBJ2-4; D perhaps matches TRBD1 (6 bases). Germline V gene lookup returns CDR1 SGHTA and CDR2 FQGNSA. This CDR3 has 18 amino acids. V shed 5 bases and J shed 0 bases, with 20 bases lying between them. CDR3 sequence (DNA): TGTGCCAGCAGCCTACCCCTTCAAGGGGGACCAGCCAAAAACATTCAGTACTTC. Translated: CASSLPLQGGPAKNIQYF. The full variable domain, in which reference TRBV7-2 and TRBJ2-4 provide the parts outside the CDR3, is GAGVSQSPSNKVTEKGKDVELRCDPISGHTALYWYRQSLGQGLEFLIYFQGNSAPDKSGLPSDRFSAERTGGSVSTLTIQRTQQEDSAVYLCASSLPLQGGPAKNIQYFGAGTRLSVL.

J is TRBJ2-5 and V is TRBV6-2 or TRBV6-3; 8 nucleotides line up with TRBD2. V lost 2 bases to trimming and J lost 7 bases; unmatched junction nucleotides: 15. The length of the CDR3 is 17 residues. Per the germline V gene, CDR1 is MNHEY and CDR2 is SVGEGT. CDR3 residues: CASSYGPAGGPTGTQYF. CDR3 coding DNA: TGTGCCAGCAGTTACGGTCCTGCGGGGGGCCCCACGGGGACCCAGTACTTC.

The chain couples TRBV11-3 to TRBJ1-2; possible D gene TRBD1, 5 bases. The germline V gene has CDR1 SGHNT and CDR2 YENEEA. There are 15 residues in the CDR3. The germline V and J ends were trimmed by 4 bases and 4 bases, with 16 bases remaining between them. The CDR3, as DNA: TGTGCCAGCAGCTCCTCCGGGGGGGGTCTCTATGGCTACACCTTC. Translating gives CASSSSGGGLYGYTF.

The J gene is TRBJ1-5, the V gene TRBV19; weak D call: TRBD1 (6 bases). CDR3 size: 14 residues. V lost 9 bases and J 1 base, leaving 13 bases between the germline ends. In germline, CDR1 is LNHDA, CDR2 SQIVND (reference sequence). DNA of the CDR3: TGTGCCAGCAGGAACGGGGGCAGCAATCAGCCCCAGCATTTT. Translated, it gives CASRNGGSNQPQHF.

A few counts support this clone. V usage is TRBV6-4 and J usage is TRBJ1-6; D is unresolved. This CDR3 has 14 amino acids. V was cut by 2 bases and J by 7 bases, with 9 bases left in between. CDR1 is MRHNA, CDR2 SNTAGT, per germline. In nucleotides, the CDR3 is TGTGCCAGCAGTGACGGGAATAGAAATTCACCCCTCCACTTT. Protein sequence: CASSDGNRNSPLHF.

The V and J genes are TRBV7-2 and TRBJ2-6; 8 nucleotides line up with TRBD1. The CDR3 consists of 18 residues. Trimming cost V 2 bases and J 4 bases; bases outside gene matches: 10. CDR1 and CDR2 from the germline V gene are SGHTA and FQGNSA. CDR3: CASSLRPGGYPGANVLTF. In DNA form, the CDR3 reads TGTGCCAGCAGCTTACGCCCAGGGGGCTACCCAGGGGCCAACGTCCTGACTTTC.

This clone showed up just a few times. The CDR3 spells CASLGWGGAQETQYF. The CDR3 DNA reads TGCGCCAGCCTCGGTTGGGGGGGGGCCCAAGAGACCCAGTACTTC. This chain joins TRBV10-2 and TRBJ2-5; a weak D match, TRBD2 (7 bases). Germline V lookup: CDR1 WSHSY, CDR2 SAAADI. The V gene lost 8 bases and the J gene lost 1 base, with 17 bases spanning the gap. The CDR3 contains 15 residues.

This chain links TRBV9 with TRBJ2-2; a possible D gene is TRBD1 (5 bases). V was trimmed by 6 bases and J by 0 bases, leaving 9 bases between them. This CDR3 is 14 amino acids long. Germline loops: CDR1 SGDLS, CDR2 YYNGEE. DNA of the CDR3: TGTGCCAGCATGCAGGGTACGAACACCGGGGAGCTGTTTTTT. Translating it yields CASMQGTNTGELFF.

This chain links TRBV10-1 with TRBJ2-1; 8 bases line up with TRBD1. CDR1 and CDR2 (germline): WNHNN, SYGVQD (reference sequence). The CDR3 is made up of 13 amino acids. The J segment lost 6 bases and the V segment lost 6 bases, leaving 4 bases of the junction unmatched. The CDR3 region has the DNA TGCGCCAGCAGCTTCGACAGGGGCAATGAGCAGTTCTTC. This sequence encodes CASSFDRGNEQFF.